The present TCR beta chain was sequenced within a study of T cell repertoires in cytomegalovirus infection. Study-level background: As its CMV epitopes, the study selected recently identified HLA-C-restricted and well-studied HLA-B-restricted targets. Study-wide results and limits: CMV-specific TCR beta clonotypes restricted by HLA-C dominated the ex vivo response.

TCRdb used MiXCR to reprocess the reads, holding one entry per CDR3 protein. The data show some 900,000 distinct CDR3 sequences, with about 30% seen just once and about an eighth held by the top ten. This clonotype was detected many times. Its specificity is unknown. Germline V CDR1 and CDR2: SEHNR, FQNEAQ (reference sequence). V lost 5 bases, J lost 6 bases, and 12 bases stayed unmatched. The CDR3 extends over 15 amino acids. The rearrangement joins TRBV7-9 to TRBJ1-1, with TRBD1 matching over 7 bases. This receptor was identified in a human donor in good health (CMV status not recorded). Some clones in this sample may be carry-over from other donors' samples. The specimen was cultured CD8+ T cells from PBMCs, collected from culture after CMV antigen stimulation. CDR3 in amino acids: CASSNRTGLGAEAFF. The DNA for the CDR3 is TGTGCCAGCAGCAACAGGACAGGCCTGGGAGCTGAAGCTTTCTTT. Full variable domain (rest looked up from reference TRBV7-9 and TRBJ1-1): DTGVSQNPRHKITKRGQNVTFRCDPISEHNRLYWYRQTLGQGPEFLTYFQNEAQLEKSRLLSDRFSAERPKGSFSTLEIQRTEQGDSAMYLCASSNRTGLGAEAFFGQGTRLTVV.